The rows below give T cell receptor beta chains drawn from one sample of a study of patients and donors after allogeneic stem cell transplantation. TCRdb processed the RT-PCR reads anew with MiXCR; each CDR3 protein has one entry. The sample includes over 200,000 distinct CDR3 sequences, roughly 38% seen only once; the top ten take around 10%. Sequencing used blood, either unsorted or a sorted T cell fraction (not recorded which). These receptors all come from a human donor who was either an allogeneic HSCT recipient or a stem cell or donor lymphocyte infusion donor (not recorded which). It is not recorded whose cells these are; they may come from a transplant donor. Both conserved end residues are part of each CDR3. Each record gives: clone size, V gene, D gene, J gene, CDR3 DNA, CDR3 protein. The D gene is left open where the match is weak. For some rows the clone size is stated as once, few or many, or as a class when expanded; others skip it.

clone size: -; V gene: TRBV5-1; D gene: -; J gene: TRBJ2-7; CDR3 DNA: TGCGCCAGCAGCTTGCTCCCCTACGAGCAGTACTTC; CDR3 protein: CASSLLPYEQYF
clone size: few; V gene: TRBV5-5; D gene: -; J gene: TRBJ1-1; CDR3 DNA: TGTGCCAGCAGCTTAGAGGGGCCCGGCACTGAAGCTTTCTTT; CDR3 protein: CASSLEGPGTEAFF
clone size: few; V gene: TRBV7-9; D gene: -; J gene: TRBJ1-5; CDR3 DNA: TGTGCCAGCAGCTCGACAAATCAGCCCCAGCATTTT; CDR3 protein: CASSSTNQPQHF
clone size: -; V gene: TRBV7-9; D gene: -; J gene: TRBJ1-2; CDR3 DNA: TGTGCCAGCTCCCAGATAGGGGGAAACTATGGCTACACCTTC; CDR3 protein: CASSQIGGNYGYTF
clone size: few; V gene: TRBV5-1; D gene: -; J gene: TRBJ1-1; CDR3 DNA: TGCGCCAGCAGCTTGGCATCAGGGTTTGGCACTGAAGCTTTCTTT; CDR3 protein: CASSLASGFGTEAFF
clone size: few; V gene: TRBV20-1; D gene: -; J gene: TRBJ2-3; CDR3 DNA: TGCAGTGCTAGAGATGGGACCGGATCGCAGTATTTT; CDR3 protein: CSARDGTGSQYF
clone size: -; V gene: TRBV7-9; D gene: -; J gene: TRBJ1-2; CDR3 DNA: TGTGCCAGCAGCCCACTGGTTTTGGAGGCTAACTATGGCTACACCTTC; CDR3 protein: CASSPLVLEANYGYTF
clone size: few; V gene: TRBV20-1; D gene: TRBD1; J gene: TRBJ2-7; CDR3 DNA: TGCAGTGCTAGGAGGCCAGGGGGCAGCTACGAGCAGTACTTC; CDR3 protein: CSARRPGGSYEQYF
clone size: -; V gene: TRBV7-9; D gene: TRBD1; J gene: TRBJ1-1; CDR3 DNA: TGTGCCAGCAGCCCAAGGACAGGGGAGAAGGCTGAAGCTTTCTTT; CDR3 protein: CASSPRTGEKAEAFF
clone size: -; V gene: TRBV5-5; D gene: -; J gene: TRBJ1-1; CDR3 DNA: TGTGCCAGCACCAAGAGGTGGGGGACTAGAATGAACACTGAAGCTTTCTTT; CDR3 protein: CASTKRWGTRMNTEAFF
clone size: few; V gene: TRBV6-2/TRBV6-3; D gene: -; J gene: TRBJ1-2; CDR3 DNA: TGTGCCAGCAGTTCCACCGGGACAACTTACTACACCTTC; CDR3 protein: CASSSTGTTYYTF
clone size: -; V gene: TRBV4-1; D gene: -; J gene: TRBJ1-4; CDR3 DNA: TGCGCCAGCAGCCGACGACAGAGCGAAAAACTGTTTTTT; CDR3 protein: CASSRRQSEKLFF
clone size: few; V gene: TRBV12-3/TRBV12-4; D gene: TRBD2; J gene: TRBJ2-1; CDR3 DNA: TGTGCCAGCAGTATCCTCGGGCGGGGGAACTACAATGAGCAGTTCTTC; CDR3 protein: CASSILGRGNYNEQFF
clone size: -; V gene: TRBV10-3; D gene: TRBD1; J gene: TRBJ1-2; CDR3 DNA: TGTGCCATCAGTGTACCACAGGGGAACTATGGCTACACCTTC; CDR3 protein: CAISVPQGNYGYTF
clone size: few; V gene: TRBV20-1; D gene: -; J gene: TRBJ2-1; CDR3 DNA: TGCAGTGCTTTCCCCCGGGACCACCTGAGCGATGAGCAGTTCTTC; CDR3 protein: CSAFPRDHLSDEQFF
clone size: few; V gene: TRBV20-1; D gene: -; J gene: TRBJ1-1; CDR3 DNA: TGCAGTGCTAGTTCCCGAGTGGGGAACACTGAAGCTTTCTTT; CDR3 protein: CSASSRVGNTEAFF
clone size: -; V gene: TRBV28; D gene: -; J gene: TRBJ1-2; CDR3 DNA: TGTGCCAGCAGTCCGGCCTATGGCTACACCTTC; CDR3 protein: CASSPAYGYTF
clone size: -; V gene: TRBV5-1; D gene: TRBD1; J gene: TRBJ2-7; CDR3 DNA: TGCGCCAGCAGCCGCACAGGGGTAGGGTCCTACGAGCAGTACTTC; CDR3 protein: CASSRTGVGSYEQYF
clone size: -; V gene: TRBV20-1; D gene: -; J gene: TRBJ1-1; CDR3 DNA: TGCAGTGCTAGAGTGGGAGACGCAGGTGCTTTCTTT; CDR3 protein: CSARVGDAGAFF
clone size: -; V gene: TRBV7-9; D gene: -; J gene: TRBJ1-1; CDR3 DNA: TGTGCCCGAACCAAGAACACTGAAGCTTTCTTT; CDR3 protein: CARTKNTEAFF
clone size: few; V gene: TRBV12-3/TRBV12-4; D gene: -; J gene: TRBJ1-4; CDR3 DNA: TGTGCCAGCAGTTTTAGGCAGCGTAATGAAAAACTGTTTTTT; CDR3 protein: CASSFRQRNEKLFF
clone size: -; V gene: TRBV12-3/TRBV12-4; D gene: -; J gene: TRBJ1-4; CDR3 DNA: TGTGCCAGCAGTTTAGGGGGCCCTTACGCCGAAAAACTGTTTTTT; CDR3 protein: CASSLGGPYAEKLFF
clone size: -; V gene: TRBV11-1; D gene: -; J gene: TRBJ2-3; CDR3 DNA: TGTGCCAGCAGCTTAAGGGCCCCAGATACGCAGTATTTT; CDR3 protein: CASSLRAPDTQYF
clone size: many; V gene: TRBV12-3/TRBV12-4; D gene: -; J gene: TRBJ1-2; CDR3 DNA: TGTGCCAGCAGTTTAGGCGGAATCCATGGCTACACCTTC; CDR3 protein: CASSLGGIHGYTF
clone size: -; V gene: TRBV11-2; D gene: TRBD1; J gene: TRBJ2-3; CDR3 DNA: TGTGCCAGTCGCATGGGACAGGACACAGATACGCAGTATTTT; CDR3 protein: CASRMGQDTDTQYF
clone size: -; V gene: TRBV5-1; D gene: -; J gene: TRBJ1-1; CDR3 DNA: TGCGCCAGCAGCTTGGTGGGGCCAACATTGAACACTGAAGCTTTCTTT; CDR3 protein: CASSLVGPTLNTEAFF
clone size: -; V gene: TRBV6-5; D gene: -; J gene: TRBJ1-1; CDR3 DNA: TGTGCCAGTCCCCCGGGGCAGGGGAACGTGCAAGGGAACACTGAAGCTTTCTTT; CDR3 protein: CASPPGQGNVQGNTEAFF
clone size: few; V gene: TRBV5-1; D gene: -; J gene: TRBJ1-2; CDR3 DNA: TGCGCCAGCAGCTTGGTAGGGGGAGCCGATCATGGCTACACCTTC; CDR3 protein: CASSLVGGADHGYTF
clone size: few; V gene: TRBV27; D gene: -; J gene: TRBJ1-2; CDR3 DNA: TGTGCCAGCAGTTTTCTTTGGAGGGGTGGCTACACCTTC; CDR3 protein: CASSFLWRGGYTF
clone size: -; V gene: TRBV29-1; D gene: -; J gene: TRBJ2-6; CDR3 DNA: TGCAGCGTTGCCTTTTTGGCTGGGGCCAACGTCCTGACTTTC; CDR3 protein: CSVAFLAGANVLTF
clone size: few; V gene: TRBV6-5; D gene: -; J gene: TRBJ1-1; CDR3 DNA: TGTGCCAGCAGTTTCAGAGAAAGGAACACTGAAGCTTTCTTT; CDR3 protein: CASSFRERNTEAFF
clone size: once; V gene: TRBV5-1; D gene: -; J gene: TRBJ1-1; CDR3 DNA: TGCGCCAGCAGCCCTGTGCGGGACACTGAAGCTTTCTTT; CDR3 protein: CASSPVRDTEAFF
clone size: few; V gene: TRBV18; D gene: -; J gene: TRBJ1-2; CDR3 DNA: TGTGCCAGCTCACCAAATCTCATGCGGACCCTTAACTATGGCTACACCTTC; CDR3 protein: CASSPNLMRTLNYGYTF
clone size: few; V gene: TRBV5-1; D gene: TRBD1; J gene: TRBJ2-7; CDR3 DNA: TGCGCCAGCAGCCTCGGGACAGGTAGCTCCTACGAGCAGTACTTC; CDR3 protein: CASSLGTGSSYEQYF
clone size: -; V gene: TRBV29-1; D gene: TRBD2; J gene: TRBJ2-3; CDR3 DNA: TGCAGCGTTGAAGATCGGCGGGGGGCCAAAGATACGCAGTATTTT; CDR3 protein: CSVEDRRGAKDTQYF
clone size: few; V gene: TRBV12-3/TRBV12-4; D gene: TRBD1; J gene: TRBJ1-6; CDR3 DNA: TGTGCCAGCAGCCCACAGGGGGCAAGTTCACCCCTCCACTTT; CDR3 protein: CASSPQGASSPLHF
clone size: few; V gene: TRBV29-1; D gene: -; J gene: TRBJ2-5; CDR3 DNA: TGCAGCGTTGGTCAGAACCAAGAGACCCAGTACTTC; CDR3 protein: CSVGQNQETQYF
clone size: few; V gene: TRBV7-6; D gene: TRBD1; J gene: TRBJ1-5; CDR3 DNA: TGTGCCAGCAGCCTCGGACAGGGGGGTCACCCCCAGCATTTT; CDR3 protein: CASSLGQGGHPQHF
clone size: few; V gene: TRBV2; D gene: -; J gene: TRBJ2-7; CDR3 DNA: TGTGCCAGCAGTGAAACGGGAAGCTCCTACGAGCAGTACTTC; CDR3 protein: CASSETGSSYEQYF
clone size: -; V gene: TRBV24-1; D gene: -; J gene: TRBJ1-2; CDR3 DNA: TGTGCCACCAGTGACACTGGACGGATCTATGGCTACACCTTC; CDR3 protein: CATSDTGRIYGYTF
clone size: -; V gene: TRBV12-3/TRBV12-4; D gene: -; J gene: TRBJ1-2; CDR3 DNA: TGTGCCAGCAGCCTCTCCCGGACAGTGCATAACTATGGCTACACCTTC; CDR3 protein: CASSLSRTVHNYGYTF
clone size: -; V gene: TRBV18; D gene: TRBD1; J gene: TRBJ1-6; CDR3 DNA: TGTGCCAGCTCACCAAGGGACAGTAATTCACCCCTCCACTTT; CDR3 protein: CASSPRDSNSPLHF
clone size: -; V gene: TRBV6-6; D gene: -; J gene: TRBJ2-3; CDR3 DNA: TGTGCCAGCAGTTACGACACTTTGAGGTCAGATACGCAGTATTTT; CDR3 protein: CASSYDTLRSDTQYF
clone size: -; V gene: TRBV20-1; D gene: -; J gene: TRBJ2-1; CDR3 DNA: TGCAGTGCTAGAGATAACGGTCTAGTTTCATGGAATGAGCAGTTCTTC; CDR3 protein: CSARDNGLVSWNEQFF
clone size: few; V gene: TRBV5-1; D gene: -; J gene: TRBJ1-6; CDR3 DNA: TGCGCCAGCAGCCCCACCGTGGGGGGCGCAGGCTCACCCCTCCACTTT; CDR3 protein: CASSPTVGGAGSPLHF
clone size: few; V gene: TRBV29-1; D gene: TRBD1; J gene: TRBJ1-2; CDR3 DNA: TGCAGCGTTGAAAATCAACGACAGGGGGAAACCTATGGCTACACCTTC; CDR3 protein: CSVENQRQGETYGYTF
clone size: few; V gene: TRBV5-1; D gene: -; J gene: TRBJ1-2; CDR3 DNA: TGCGCCAGCAGCTTGGGATACCTTAGCGGCTATGGCTACACCTTC; CDR3 protein: CASSLGYLSGYGYTF
clone size: -; V gene: TRBV7-2; D gene: -; J gene: TRBJ1-4; CDR3 DNA: TGTGCCAGCAGCTTAGGATATGAGCCCCTCCTCTCTGAAAAACTGTTTTTT; CDR3 protein: CASSLGYEPLLSEKLFF
clone size: few; V gene: TRBV5-1; D gene: TRBD1; J gene: TRBJ2-1; CDR3 DNA: TGCGCCAGCAGCGGGGGACAGGGGCGCTACAATGAGCAGTTCTTC; CDR3 protein: CASSGGQGRYNEQFF
clone size: -; V gene: TRBV30; D gene: TRBD1; J gene: TRBJ1-3; CDR3 DNA: TGTGCCTGGAGTAGGCGACAGGGTGAAGGAAACACCATATATTTT; CDR3 protein: CAWSRRQGEGNTIYF
clone size: -; V gene: TRBV7-8; D gene: -; J gene: TRBJ2-3; CDR3 DNA: TGTGCCAGCAGCTTCCGGGGGCCCACAGATACGCAGTATTTT; CDR3 protein: CASSFRGPTDTQYF
clone size: few; V gene: TRBV5-1; D gene: -; J gene: TRBJ1-2; CDR3 DNA: TGCGCCAGCACCCTGGACAGTCCTTCGTATGGCTACACCTTC; CDR3 protein: CASTLDSPSYGYTF
clone size: few; V gene: TRBV6-5; D gene: -; J gene: TRBJ1-2; CDR3 DNA: TGTGCCAGTAAAGGAGGGGGACGTGGCTACACCTTC; CDR3 protein: CASKGGGRGYTF
clone size: few; V gene: TRBV11-1; D gene: -; J gene: TRBJ2-3; CDR3 DNA: TGTGCCAGCAGCGCCACAGGGATTCTGTCGGATACGCAGTATTTT; CDR3 protein: CASSATGILSDTQYF
clone size: few; V gene: TRBV12-3/TRBV12-4; D gene: -; J gene: TRBJ1-2; CDR3 DNA: TGTGCCAGCAGTTTAGCCACAGGGATTAACTATGGCTACACCTTC; CDR3 protein: CASSLATGINYGYTF
clone size: -; V gene: TRBV4-3; D gene: -; J gene: TRBJ2-1; CDR3 DNA: TGCGCCAGCAGCCAAGCCGGCAGGGACAATGAGCAGTTCTTC; CDR3 protein: CASSQAGRDNEQFF